The clone carrying this TCR beta chain came up once. Its antigen remains unknown. Looked up from germline, CDR1 is SEHNR and CDR2 is FQNEAQ (reference sequence). The ends lost 5 bases at V and 1 base at J; junction bases unmatched: 6. CDR3 length: 15 amino acids. This sample was included in a study of cytomegalovirus exposure and HLA in healthy donors. About the study: Previous work identified roughly 110 million unique TCR beta sequences from about 179 million T cells. Study-level findings and limits: In a later analysis, donors in an Asian-associated ancestry cluster reportedly had fewer N-insertions in productive TCRs than the cohort mean. A list of 164 TCR beta chains associated with cytomegalovirus was given. Accurate HLA-A and HLA-B prediction from TCR beta sequences was reported for most subjects.

Primers included in the PCR were 60 Vbeta and 13 Jbeta primers. This table comes from immunoSEQ multiplex PCR, and its TCRdb copy is limited to in-frame clones, with some not included. The sample yields about 120,000 clones, approximately 70% seen once. Source material: PBMCs. This receptor was obtained from a man in his thirties or forties in good health and CMV-seropositive. The J gene is TRBJ2-3, the V gene TRBV7-9; TRBD1 aligns across 7 bases. This chain's CDR3 is CASSPITGGTDTQYF. The DNA of the CDR3 is TGTGCCAGCAGCCCTATAACAGGGGGCACAGATACGCAGTATTTT.